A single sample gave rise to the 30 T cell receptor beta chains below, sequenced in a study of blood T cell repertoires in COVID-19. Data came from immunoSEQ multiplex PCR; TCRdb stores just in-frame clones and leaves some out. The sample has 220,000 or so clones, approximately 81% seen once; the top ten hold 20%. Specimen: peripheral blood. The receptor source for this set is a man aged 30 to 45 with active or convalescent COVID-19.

The CDR3 is CASTQGAMNYGYTF. The CDR3 nucleotides read TGTGCCAGCACTCAGGGGGCTATGAACTATGGCTACACCTTC. This chain joins TRBV18 and TRBJ1-2, with 8 bases lining up with TRBD1. Germline lookup yields CDR1 KGHSH and CDR2 LQKENI. The trim removed 8 bases at V and 2 bases at J, leaving 7 bases unmatched. The CDR3 consists of 14 residues.

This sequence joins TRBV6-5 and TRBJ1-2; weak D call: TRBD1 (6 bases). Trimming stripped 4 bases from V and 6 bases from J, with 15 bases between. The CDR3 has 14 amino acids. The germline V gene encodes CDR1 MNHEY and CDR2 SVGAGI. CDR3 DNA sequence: TGTGCCAGCAGTTGGACAGAAGCCTCCAATGGCTACACCTTC. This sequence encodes CASSWTEASNGYTF.

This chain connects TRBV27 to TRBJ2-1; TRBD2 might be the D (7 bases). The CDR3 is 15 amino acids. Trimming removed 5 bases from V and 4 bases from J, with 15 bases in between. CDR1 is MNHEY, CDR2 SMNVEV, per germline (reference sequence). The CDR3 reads CASSGGGGPYNEQFF. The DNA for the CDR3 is TGTGCCAGCAGTGGTGGGGGGGGCCCTTACAATGAGCAGTTCTTC.

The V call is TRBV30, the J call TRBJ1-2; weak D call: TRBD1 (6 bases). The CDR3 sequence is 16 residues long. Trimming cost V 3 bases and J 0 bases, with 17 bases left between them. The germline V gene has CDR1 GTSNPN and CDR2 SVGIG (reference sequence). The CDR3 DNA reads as TGTGCCTGGAGGGCCGCGGTCAGGGGTCCTAACTATGGCTACACCTTC. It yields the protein CAWRAAVRGPNYGYTF. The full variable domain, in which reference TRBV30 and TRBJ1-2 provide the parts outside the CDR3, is SQTIHQWPATLVQPVGSPLSLECTVEGTSNPNLYWYRQAAGRGLQLLFYSVGIGQISSEVPQNLSASRPQDRQFILSSKKLLLSDSGFYLCAWRAAVRGPNYGYTFGSGTRLTVV.

CDR3 sequence reads: CASLPTVNQPQHF. CDR3 in DNA: TGTGCCAGCTTACCGACAGTCAATCAGCCCCAGCATTTT. The chain couples TRBV28 to TRBJ1-5, with D tentatively TRBD1 (5 bases). The CDR3 runs to 13 residues. Germline CDR1 reads MDHEN; CDR2 reads SYDVKM. Deletions cut 8 bases from V and 3 bases from J, with 11 bases between.

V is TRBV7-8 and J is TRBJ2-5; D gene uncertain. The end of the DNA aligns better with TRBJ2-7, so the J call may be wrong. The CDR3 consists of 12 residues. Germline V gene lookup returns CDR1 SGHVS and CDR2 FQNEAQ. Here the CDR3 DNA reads TGTGCCAGCAGCCCATCATCCTACGAGCAGTACTTC. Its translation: CASSPSSYEQYF.

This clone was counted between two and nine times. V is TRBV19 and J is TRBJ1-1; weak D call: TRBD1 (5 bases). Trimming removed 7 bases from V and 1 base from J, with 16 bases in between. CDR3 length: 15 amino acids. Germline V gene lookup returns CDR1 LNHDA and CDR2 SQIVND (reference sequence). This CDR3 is CASMGKGRGNTEAFF. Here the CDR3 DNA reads TGTGCCAGTATGGGAAAAGGGAGGGGGAACACTGAAGCTTTCTTT.

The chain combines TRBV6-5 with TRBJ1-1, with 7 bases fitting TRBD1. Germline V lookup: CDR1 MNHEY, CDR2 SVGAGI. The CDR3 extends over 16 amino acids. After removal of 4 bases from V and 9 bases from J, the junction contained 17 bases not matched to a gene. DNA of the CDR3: TGTGCCAGCAGTTTTTCCAGTGAAGGGGGCCAGTCGCAAGCTTTCTTT. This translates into CASSFSSEGGQSQAFF.

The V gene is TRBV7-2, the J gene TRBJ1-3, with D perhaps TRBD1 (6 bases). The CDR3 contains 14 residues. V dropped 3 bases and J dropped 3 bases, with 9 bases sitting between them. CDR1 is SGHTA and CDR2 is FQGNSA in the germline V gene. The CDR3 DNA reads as TGTGCCAGCAGCTTGAGAGGGGGTGGAAACACCATATATTTT. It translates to CASSLRGGGNTIYF.

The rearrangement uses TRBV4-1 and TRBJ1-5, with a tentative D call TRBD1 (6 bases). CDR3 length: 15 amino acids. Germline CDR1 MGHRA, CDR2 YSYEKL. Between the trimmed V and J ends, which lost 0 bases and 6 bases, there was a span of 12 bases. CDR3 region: CASSQDGGTSQPQHF. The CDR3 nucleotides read TGCGCCAGCAGCCAAGATGGGGGCACCAGTCAGCCCCAGCATTTT.

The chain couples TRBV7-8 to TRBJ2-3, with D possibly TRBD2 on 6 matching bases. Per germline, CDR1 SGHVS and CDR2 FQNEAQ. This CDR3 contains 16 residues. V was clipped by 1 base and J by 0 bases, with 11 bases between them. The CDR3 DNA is TGTGCCAGCAGCTTAGTGTATAGCGGCAGCACAGATACGCAGTATTTT. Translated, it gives CASSLVYSGSTDTQYF. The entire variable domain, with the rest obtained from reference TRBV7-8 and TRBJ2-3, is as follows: GAGVSQSPRYKVAKRGQDVALRCDPISGHVSLFWYQQALGQGPEFLTYFQNEAQLDKSGLPSDRFFAERPEGSVSTLKIQRTQQEDSAVYLCASSLVYSGSTDTQYFGPGTRLTVL.

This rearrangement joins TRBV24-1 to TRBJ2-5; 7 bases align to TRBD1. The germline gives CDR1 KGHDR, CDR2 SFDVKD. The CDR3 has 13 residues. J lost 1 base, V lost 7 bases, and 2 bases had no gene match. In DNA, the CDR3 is TGTGCCACCAGACAGGGGTCCCAAGAGACCCAGTACTTC. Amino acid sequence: CATRQGSQETQYF.

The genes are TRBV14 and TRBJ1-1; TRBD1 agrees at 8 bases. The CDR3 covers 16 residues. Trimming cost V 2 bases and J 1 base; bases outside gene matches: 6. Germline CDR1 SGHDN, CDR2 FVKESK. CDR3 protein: CASSQRAGTGNTEAFF. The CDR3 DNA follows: TGTGCCAGCAGCCAACGAGCCGGGACAGGGAACACTGAAGCTTTCTTT.

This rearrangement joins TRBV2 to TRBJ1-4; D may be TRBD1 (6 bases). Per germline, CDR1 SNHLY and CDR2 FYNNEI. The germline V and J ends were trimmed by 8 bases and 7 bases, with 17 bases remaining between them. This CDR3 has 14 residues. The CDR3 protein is CASLRALGGEKLFF. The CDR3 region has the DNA TGTGCCAGCTTACGGGCTCTAGGGGGTGAAAAACTGTTTTTT. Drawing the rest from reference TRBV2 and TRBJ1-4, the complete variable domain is EPEVTQTPSHQVTQMGQEVILRCVPISNHLYFYWYRQILGQKVEFLVSFYNNEISEKSEIFDDQFSVERPDGSNFTLKIRSTKLEDSAMYFCASLRALGGEKLFFGSGTQLSVL.

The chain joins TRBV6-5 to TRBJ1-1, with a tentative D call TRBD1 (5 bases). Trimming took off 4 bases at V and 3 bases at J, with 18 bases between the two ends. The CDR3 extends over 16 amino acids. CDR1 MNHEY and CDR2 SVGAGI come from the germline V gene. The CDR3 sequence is CASSSGGPRRDTEAFF. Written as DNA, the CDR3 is TGTGCCAGCAGTTCCGGGGGTCCCCGGCGGGACACTGAAGCTTTCTTT.

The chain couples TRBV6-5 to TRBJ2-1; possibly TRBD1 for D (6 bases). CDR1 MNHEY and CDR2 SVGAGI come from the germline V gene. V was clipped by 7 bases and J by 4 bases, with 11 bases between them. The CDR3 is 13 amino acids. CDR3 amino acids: CASMGDIYNEQFF. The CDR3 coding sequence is TGTGCCAGCATGGGGGACATTTACAATGAGCAGTTCTTC.

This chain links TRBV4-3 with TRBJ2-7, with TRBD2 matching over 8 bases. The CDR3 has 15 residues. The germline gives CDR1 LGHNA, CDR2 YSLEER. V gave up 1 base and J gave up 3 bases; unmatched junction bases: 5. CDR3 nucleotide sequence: TGCGCCAGCAGCCAAGCCTTCAGCGGGAGCTACGAGCAGTACTTC. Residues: CASSQAFSGSYEQYF.

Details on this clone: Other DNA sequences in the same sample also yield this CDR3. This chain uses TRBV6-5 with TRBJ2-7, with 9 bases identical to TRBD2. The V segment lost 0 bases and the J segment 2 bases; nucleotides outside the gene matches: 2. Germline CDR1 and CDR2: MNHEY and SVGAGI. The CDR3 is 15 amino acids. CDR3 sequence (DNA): TGTGCCAGCAGTTACTCCTTAGCGGGAGCCTACGAGCAGTACTTC. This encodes CASSYSLAGAYEQYF.

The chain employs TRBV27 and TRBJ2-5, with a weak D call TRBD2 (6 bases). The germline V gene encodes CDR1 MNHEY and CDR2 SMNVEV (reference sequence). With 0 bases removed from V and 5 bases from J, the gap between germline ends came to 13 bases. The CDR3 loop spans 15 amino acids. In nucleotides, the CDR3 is TGTGCCAGCAGTTTATCGGCTAGCGTGGGTGAGACCCAGTACTTC. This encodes CASSLSASVGETQYF.

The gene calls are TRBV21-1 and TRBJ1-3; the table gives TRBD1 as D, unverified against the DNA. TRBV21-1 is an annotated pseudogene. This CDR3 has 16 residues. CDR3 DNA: TGTGCCAGCAGCAAAGTCCGACAGTCCTCTGGAAACACCATATATTTT. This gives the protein CASSKVRQSSGNTIYF.

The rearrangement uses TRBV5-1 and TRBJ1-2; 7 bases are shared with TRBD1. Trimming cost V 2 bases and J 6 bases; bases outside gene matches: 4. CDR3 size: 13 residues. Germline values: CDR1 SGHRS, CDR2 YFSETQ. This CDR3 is CASSFQGGDGYTF. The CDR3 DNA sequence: TGCGCCAGCAGCTTTCAAGGGGGCGATGGCTACACCTTC. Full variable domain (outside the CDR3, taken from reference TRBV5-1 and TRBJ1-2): KAGVTQTPRYLIKTRGQQVTLSCSPISGHRSVSWYQQTPGQGLQFLFEYFSETQRNKGNFPGRFSGRQFSNSRSEMNVSTLELGDSALYLCASSFQGGDGYTFGSGTRLTVV.

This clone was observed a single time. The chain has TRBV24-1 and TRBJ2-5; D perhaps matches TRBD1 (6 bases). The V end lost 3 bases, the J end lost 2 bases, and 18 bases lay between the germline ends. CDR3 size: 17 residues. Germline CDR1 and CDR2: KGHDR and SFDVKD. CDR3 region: CATSDTRTWGLQETQYF. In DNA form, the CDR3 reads TGTGCCACCAGTGATACCCGGACTTGGGGGCTACAAGAGACCCAGTACTTC.

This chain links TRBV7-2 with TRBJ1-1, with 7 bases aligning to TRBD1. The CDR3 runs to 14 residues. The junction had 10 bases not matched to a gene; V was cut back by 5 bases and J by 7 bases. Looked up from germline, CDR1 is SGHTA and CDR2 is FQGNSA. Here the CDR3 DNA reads TGTGCCAGCAGCCGGGCGCAGGGGGTCAATGAAGCTTTCTTT. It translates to CASSRAQGVNEAFF.

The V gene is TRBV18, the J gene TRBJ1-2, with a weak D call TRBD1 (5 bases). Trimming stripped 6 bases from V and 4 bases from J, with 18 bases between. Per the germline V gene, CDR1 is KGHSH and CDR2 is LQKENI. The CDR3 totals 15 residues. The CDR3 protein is CASSTTADRTYGYTF. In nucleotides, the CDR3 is TGTGCCAGCTCTACGACTGCCGACAGAACCTATGGCTACACCTTC.

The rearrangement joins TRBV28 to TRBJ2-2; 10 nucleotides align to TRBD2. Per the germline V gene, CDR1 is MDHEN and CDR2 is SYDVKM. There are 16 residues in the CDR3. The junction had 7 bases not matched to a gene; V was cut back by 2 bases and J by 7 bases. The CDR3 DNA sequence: TGTGCCAGCAGTTTAGCGGGTAGCGGGAGGATCGGGGAGCTGTTTTTT. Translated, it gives CASSLAGSGRIGELFF.

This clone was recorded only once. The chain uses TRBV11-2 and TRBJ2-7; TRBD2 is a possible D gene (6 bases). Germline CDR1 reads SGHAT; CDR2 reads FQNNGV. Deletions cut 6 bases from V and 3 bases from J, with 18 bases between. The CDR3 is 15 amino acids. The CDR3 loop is CASRALARDSYEQYF. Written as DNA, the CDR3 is TGTGCCAGCAGAGCTCTAGCGAGAGATAGCTACGAGCAGTACTTC.

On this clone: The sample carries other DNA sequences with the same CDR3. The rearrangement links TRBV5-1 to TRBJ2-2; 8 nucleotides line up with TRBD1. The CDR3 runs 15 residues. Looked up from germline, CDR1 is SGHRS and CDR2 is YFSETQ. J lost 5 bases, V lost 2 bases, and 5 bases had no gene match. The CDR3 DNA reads TGCGCCAGCAGCTTAGGACAGGGTAATACCGGGGAGCTGTTTTTT. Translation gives CASSLGQGNTGELFF.

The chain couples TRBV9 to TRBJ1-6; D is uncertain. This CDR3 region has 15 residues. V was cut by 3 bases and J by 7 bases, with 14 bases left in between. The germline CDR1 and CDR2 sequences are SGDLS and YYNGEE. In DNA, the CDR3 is TGTGCCAGCAGCGCCGCCCAGGCAAACAATTCACCCCTCCACTTT. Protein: CASSAAQANNSPLHF.

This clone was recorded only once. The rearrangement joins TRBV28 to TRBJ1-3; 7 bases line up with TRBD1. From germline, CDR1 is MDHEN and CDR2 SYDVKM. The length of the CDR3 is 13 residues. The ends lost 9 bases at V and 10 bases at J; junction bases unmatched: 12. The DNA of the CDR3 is TGTGCCAGTTGCGACAGGGCTCGCGGGACCATATATTTT. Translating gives CASCDRARGTIYF.

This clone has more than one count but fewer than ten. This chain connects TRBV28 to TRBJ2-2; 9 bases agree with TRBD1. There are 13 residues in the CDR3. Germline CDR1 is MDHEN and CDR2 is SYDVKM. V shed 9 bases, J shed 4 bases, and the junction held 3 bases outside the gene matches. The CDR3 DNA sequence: TGTGCCAGTAGGACAGGGGTCACCGGGGAGCTGTTTTTT. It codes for CASRTGVTGELFF.